Sequencing of this T cell receptor (beta chain) was carried out in a study of graft-versus-host responses after intestinal transplantation (dated by TCRdb to about 2021). In the study overall: The transplants that recipients got were multivisceral, liver-intestinal, or isolated intestinal. Rather than going through the commercial service, samples from a few later patients were sequenced in-house on an Illumina MiSeq and processed with MiXCR. Donor T cell macrochimerism was defined as a peak of at least 4% donor T cells among recipient peripheral blood mononuclear cells. To identify alloreactive clones, pre-transplant mixed lymphocyte reaction products were sequenced and then compared with unstimulated pre-transplant donor and recipient T cells. After intestinal transplantation, graft-versus-host and host-versus-graft alloreactive T cell clones in the graft, circulation and bone marrow were tracked using bulk TCR-beta CDR3 sequencing. The cohort enrolled under 25 intestinal transplant recipients including one retransplant, and 3 patients lacking pretransplant specimens were excluded. Anti-thymocyte globulin induction was given to all recipients, followed by maintenance tacrolimus and steroids for around three years.

Blood samples were collected up to 4 times in the first month after transplant and then at least monthly when available. Overall study outcomes, separate from this receptor: The relatively low number and heterogeneity of intestinal transplant patients limited the conclusions. Patients with donor T cell macrochimerism had high GvH to HvG T cell clonal ratios in their allografts. Peak levels of circulating GvH clones were associated with declines in HvG clones early after transplant. GvH clones were found in recipient bone marrow, and some of the GvH clones appeared earlier in ileal mucosa or blood, which is consistent with an intestinal mucosal origin.

Its CDR3 holds 14 amino acids, cysteine through phenylalanine. Only the CDR3 DNA stays, 42 bases, in frame from base 1. The germline V gene encodes CDR1 SGHRS and CDR2 YFSETQ. The germline ends are 15 bases apart after V is trimmed by 3 bases and J by 5 bases. The library was obtained by the immunoSEQ multiplex PCR assay. For most patients, high-throughput TCR-beta CDR3 sequencing of genomic DNA was performed by Adaptive Biotechnologies. On the study's bioinformatics: Adaptive's ImmunoSEQ software was the source of the TCR sequencing data for roughly 19 patients, while three other patients were processed with MiXCR and VDJtools. CDR3 nucleotide sequences shared between donor and recipient were removed because their origin could not be assigned. To be classed as alloreactive, a clone needed at least 2-fold expansion over unstimulated cells and a minimum CFSE-low frequency of 0.002% (template counts) or 0.001% (read counts). Clones were considered mappable if detected in sequenced pre-transplant spleen, lymph node, or MLR CFSE-low populations of the donor or recipient. Cumulative frequency of alloreactive clones was calculated as a percentage of all sequences weighted by copy number. Drawn from immuneACCESS, this table holds only the in-frame rearrangements with V and J called that TCRdb kept. Clones are partly lost; checked studies trace under half to an unresolved V gene and leave the rest unexplained. The DNA was the basis for D and trimming; V, J and clone size are from that table. Across this sample there are about 97,000 clones, with 75% to 95% seen only once. 16% of the sample lies in the top ten.

As to this clone: The antigen it binds to is not known. Nothing much larger sits one base from this clone, and base qualities are not available.

The sequence is built from TRBV5-1 and TRBJ2-7, with the D call tentatively TRBD1 or TRBD2, each fitting 5 bases. The sample consisted of PBMCs, taken approximately 420 days after intestinal transplant. The TCR originated in a human patient who received an intestinal transplant, so some T cells may come from the graft donor. In nucleotides, the sequence is TGCGCCAGCAGCTGGGGGACCCCCGCCGACGAGCAGTACTTC. Translated, it reads CASSWGTPADEQYF.